A single sample is the source of the 13 T cell receptor beta chains below, sequenced in a study of blood T cell repertoires in COVID-19. Repertoires were generated with immunoSEQ multiplex PCR, while TCRdb's copy carries only in-frame clones and drops some. Of 200,000 to 250,000 clones in the sample, more than 75% were seen once. Sequences were obtained from peripheral blood. Every receptor here comes from a woman older than 75 with COVID-19, enrolled during active disease.

This sequence joins TRBV3-1 (or the pseudogene TRBV3-2) and TRBJ2-5; 14 bases map to TRBD2. The germline V gene has CDR1 LGHDT and CDR2 YNNKEL (reference sequence). The CDR3 is made up of 14 amino acids. Trimming at V came to 6 bases and at J to 6 bases, leaving 3 bases not matched to a gene. The CDR3 here is CASRGLAGAKTQYF. CDR3 bases: TGTGCCAGCAGGGGACTAGCGGGAGCAAAGACCCAGTACTTC.

The V call is TRBV29-1, the J call TRBJ2-7; D perhaps matches TRBD1 (6 bases). V lost 3 bases to trimming and J lost 5 bases, with 29 bases between them. The CDR3 totals 18 residues. Germline assignment: CDR1 SQVTM and CDR2 ANQGSEA. CDR3 coding DNA: TGCAGCGTTGAGAGGATGGACAGCGGAGGACGATCCACAAACGAGCAGTACTTC. Protein product: CSVERMDSGGRSTNEQYF.

The chain employs TRBV18 and TRBJ2-3; 11 bases map to TRBD1. V lost 2 bases, J lost 0 bases, and 10 bases stayed unmatched. CDR3 length: 19 residues. Germline assignment: CDR1 KGHSH and CDR2 LQKENI. CDR3 in amino acids: CASSPVGTGGVLSTDTQYF. CDR3 sequence (DNA): TGTGCCAGCTCACCAGTCGGGACAGGGGGAGTCTTAAGCACAGATACGCAGTATTTT.

V is TRBV6-6 and J is TRBJ1-2, with a tentative D call TRBD1 (6 bases). This CDR3 comprises 14 residues. Deletions cut 4 bases from V and 1 base from J, with 10 bases between. CDR1 is MNHNY and CDR2 is SVGAGI in the germline V gene (reference sequence). CDR3 sequence reads: CASSLGGGNYGYTF. In DNA, the CDR3 is TGTGCCAGCAGTTTAGGGGGGGGTAACTATGGCTACACCTTC.

The chain employs TRBV30 and TRBJ2-5, with D unclear. The CDR3 contains 11 residues. Per germline, CDR1 GTSNPN and CDR2 SVGIG (reference sequence). V was cut by 2 bases and J by 8 bases, with 9 bases left in between. The CDR3 coding sequence is TGTGCCTGGAGTCTACCAGGAACCCAGTACTTC. Amino acids: CAWSLPGTQYF.

The chain links TRBV5-6 to TRBJ2-2; weak D call: TRBD1 (5 bases). The CDR3 has 15 residues. Germline V gene lookup returns CDR1 SGHDT and CDR2 YYEEEE. The V end lost 2 bases, the J end lost 7 bases, and 15 bases lay between the germline ends. The CDR3, as DNA: TGTGCCAGCAGCTTAGATGGACCTACAGGCGGGGAGCTGTTTTTT. Its translation is CASSLDGPTGGELFF. The full variable domain, its missing parts supplied by reference TRBV5-6 and TRBJ2-2, is DAGVTQSPTHLIKTRGQQVTLRCSPKSGHDTVSWYQQALGQGPQFIFQYYEEEERQRGNFPDRFSGHQFPNYSSELNVNALLLGDSALYLCASSLDGPTGGELFFGEGSRLTVL.

The genes are TRBV11-3 and TRBJ2-7; 10 bases match TRBD2. CDR3 length: 15 amino acids. V dropped 2 bases and J dropped 3; count of bases not matched to a gene: 4. CDR1 and CDR2 from the germline V gene are SGHNT and YENEEA. The CDR3 nucleotides are TGTGCCAGCAGCTTATCAGCGGGAGGGATCTACGAGCAGTACTTC. It encodes CASSLSAGGIYEQYF.

The rearrangement joins TRBV7-8 to TRBJ1-1, with a tentative D call TRBD1 (6 bases). This CDR3 spans 16 amino acids. Germline CDR1 SGHVS, CDR2 FQNEAQ. Trimming pared 1 base from V and 0 bases from J, leaving 12 bases between. The DNA of the CDR3 is TGTGCCAGCAGCTTAGAAGCGGCAGGGGTGAACACTGAAGCTTTCTTT. Protein product: CASSLEAAGVNTEAFF.

This sequence joins TRBV12-5 and TRBJ1-2; 7 positions agree with TRBD1. CDR1 is LGHNT and CDR2 is FRNRAP in the germline V gene. CDR3 size: 12 residues. Trimming took 6 bases from V and 7 from J; bases not matched to a gene: 5. In DNA form, the CDR3 reads TGTGCTAGTGGAACAGACAGGGTTGGCTACACCTTC. Its protein product is CASGTDRVGYTF.

The rearrangement links TRBV27 to TRBJ1-3; D is unresolved. This CDR3 is 14 amino acids long. CDR1 is MNHEY and CDR2 is SMNVEV in the germline V gene (reference sequence). V was trimmed by 11 bases and J by 5 bases, leaving 19 bases between them. CDR3: CAEVGLGGRNTIYF. The CDR3 region has the DNA TGTGCCGAGGTAGGATTGGGAGGTAGAAACACCATATATTTT.

This chain links TRBV11-3 with TRBJ2-7; 12 nucleotides match TRBD2. Germline V lookup: CDR1 SGHNT, CDR2 YENEEA. CDR3 length: 15 residues. Trimming at V came to 3 bases and at J to 1 base, leaving 1 base not matched to a gene. CDR3 nucleotides: TGTGCCAGCAGCTTGACTAGCGGGAGTTCCTACGAGCAGTACTTC. It codes for CASSLTSGSSYEQYF.

The chain couples TRBV28 to TRBJ2-1; TRBD2 matches 12 bases. The germline V gene encodes CDR1 MDHEN and CDR2 SYDVKM. The CDR3 consists of 17 residues. V trimming: 7 bases; J trimming: 4 bases; junction bases outside the gene matches: 11. In nucleotides, the CDR3 is TGTGCCAGCACCCCCGCGGGGCTAGCGGGAGGGTACAATGAGCAGTTCTTC. Protein: CASTPAGLAGGYNEQFF.

About this clone itself: The junction differs from germline at one of its ends, possibly a read error. V is TRBV10-1 and J is TRBJ2-1; D remains unclear. The CDR3 contains 10 residues. CDR1 is WNHNN and CDR2 is SYGVQD in the germline V gene (reference sequence). This CDR3 is CASTRPALLF. The DNA for the CDR3 is TGCGCCAGCACCAGGCCGGCCCTACTCTTC.